A selection of T cell receptor beta chains follows, all from one sample in a study of cytomegalovirus exposure and HLA in healthy donors. Using immunoSEQ multiplex PCR, the repertoire was profiled, and TCRdb retains in-frame clones only, with some absent. The table shows under 250,000 clones, with 85% to 95% occurring only once. The specimen sequenced was PBMCs. The receptor set was obtained from a woman between 18 and 30 years old in good health and CMV-seronegative. Both conserved end residues are part of each CDR3. The order of the fields is J gene, V gene, CDR3 length, CDR3 protein.

J gene: TRBJ2-3; V gene: TRBV30; CDR3 length: 14; CDR3 protein: CAWSVGQGTDTQYF
J gene: TRBJ2-2; V gene: TRBV10-3; CDR3 length: 15; CDR3 protein: CAISRDREHTGELFF
J gene: TRBJ2-2; V gene: TRBV7-7; CDR3 length: 16; CDR3 protein: CASSLNSDSNTGELFF
J gene: TRBJ2-7; V gene: TRBV15; CDR3 length: 17; CDR3 protein: CATSVRLGATSSYEQYF
J gene: TRBJ2-2; V gene: TRBV7-2; CDR3 length: 17; CDR3 protein: CASSTRLRAGFPGELFF
J gene: TRBJ1-5; V gene: TRBV6-1; CDR3 length: 16; CDR3 protein: CASSEGLGQGNQPQHF
J gene: TRBJ2-3; V gene: TRBV28; CDR3 length: 16; CDR3 protein: CASSELAIEGTDTQYF
J gene: TRBJ2-1; V gene: TRBV6-4; CDR3 length: 15; CDR3 protein: CASSDNAGGIGEQFF
J gene: TRBJ2-3; V gene: TRBV28; CDR3 length: 15; CDR3 protein: CASSITGAQRHTQYF
J gene: TRBJ1-1; V gene: TRBV21-1; CDR3 length: 13; CDR3 protein: CASSKERGEVAFF
J gene: TRBJ2-7; V gene: TRBV28; CDR3 length: 18; CDR3 protein: CASSSGIGGLAPLYEQYF
J gene: TRBJ1-6; V gene: TRBV21-1; CDR3 length: 21; CDR3 protein: CASSKALYSMGAARGDSPLHF
J gene: TRBJ2-7; V gene: TRBV6-6; CDR3 length: 16; CDR3 protein: CASSPFRGGTSYEQYF
J gene: TRBJ2-6; V gene: TRBV5-1; CDR3 length: 17; CDR3 protein: CASSSGQGRSGANVLTF
J gene: TRBJ2-2; V gene: TRBV15; CDR3 length: 16; CDR3 protein: CATSRLEFANTGELFF
J gene: TRBJ2-2; V gene: TRBV6-6; CDR3 length: 16; CDR3 protein: CASSSGRAWDTGELFF
J gene: TRBJ2-5; V gene: TRBV5-1; CDR3 length: 16; CDR3 protein: CASSPRGLHTQEAQYF